These 9 T cell receptor beta chains were all obtained from the same sample, sequenced in a study of shared clonotypes between healthy human individuals. The naive CD8 subset, CD45RO-negative cells positively selected for CCR7, excluded terminally differentiated effector memory CD45RA+ cells. Clones were read by immunoSEQ multiplex PCR, and TCRdb kept only the in-frame ones, dropping some. Of around 640,000 clones listed, roughly 95% were seen once; the top ten hold roughly 0.1%. Input material: naive CD8+ T cells sorted from blood. The receptors come from a woman in her twenties or thirties in good health.

This clone occurred once. The chain is built from TRBV6-6 and TRBJ2-1; D might be TRBD2 (6 bases). The CDR3 sequence is 11 residues long. Germline-derived CDR1 and CDR2 are MNHNY and SVGAGI (reference sequence). V lost 5 bases, J lost 14 bases, and 13 bases lay in between. The CDR3 coding sequence is TGTGCCAGCAGTAACCGGGACTCTGAGTTCTTC. Translated: CASSNRDSEFF.

This chain uses TRBV27 with TRBJ1-1, with D unclear. Trimming removed 1 base at V and 5 bases at J, with 8 bases between. This CDR3 region has 13 residues. The germline CDR1 and CDR2 sequences are MNHEY and SMNVEV (reference sequence). CDR3 coding DNA: TGTGCCAGCAGTTTATTGGAGCGTACTGAAGCTTTCTTT. Translated, it gives CASSLLERTEAFF.

V and J are TRBV27 and TRBJ1-5, with D unresolved. The CDR3 has 16 amino acids. Germline CDR1 reads MNHEY; CDR2 reads SMNVEV (reference sequence). V lost 5 bases and J 6 bases, leaving 20 bases between the germline ends. The DNA for the CDR3 is TGTGCCAGCAGTCCGATACCCGACGGAAACTTTCAGCCCCAGCATTTT. It translates to CASSPIPDGNFQPQHF.

The chain combines TRBV19 with TRBJ1-1; D not resolved. The germline V and J ends were trimmed by 3 bases and 1 base, with 6 bases remaining between them. The CDR3 loop spans 13 amino acids. The germline CDR1 and CDR2 sequences are LNHDA and SQIVND (reference sequence). CDR3: CASSIDWNTEAFF. In DNA, the CDR3 is TGTGCCAGTAGTATCGACTGGAACACTGAAGCTTTCTTT.

The J gene is TRBJ2-7, the V gene TRBV28, with D possibly being TRBD2 (5 bases). The germline V gene has CDR1 MDHEN and CDR2 SYDVKM. The germline V and J ends were trimmed by 5 bases and 2 bases, with 16 bases remaining between them. The CDR3 length is 15 residues. The CDR3 region is CASSRSEGFPYEQYF. CDR3 coding DNA: TGTGCCAGCAGTCGCTCTGAGGGATTTCCCTACGAGCAGTACTTC.

V gene TRBV28 combines with J gene TRBJ1-5; D gene ambiguous. Germline V gene lookup returns CDR1 MDHEN and CDR2 SYDVKM. The CDR3 loop spans 15 amino acids. V lost 4 bases to trimming and J lost 0 bases, with 10 bases between them. This CDR3 reads CASSWVGDSNQPQHF. The CDR3 bases are TGTGCCAGCAGTTGGGTAGGTGATAGCAATCAGCCCCAGCATTTT.

This clone was observed once. The V and J genes are TRBV4-2 and TRBJ2-3, with 13 bases that match TRBD2. In germline, CDR1 is LGHNA, CDR2 YNFKEQ. The length of the CDR3 is 15 residues. V lost 4 bases, J lost 4 bases, and 2 bases stayed unmatched. CDR3 amino acids: CASSPLAGGSDTQYF. The CDR3 DNA reads TGTGCCAGCAGCCCACTAGCGGGAGGGTCAGATACGCAGTATTTT.

V gene TRBV2 combines with J gene TRBJ1-1; D unresolved. The V and J ends lost 0 bases and 8 bases respectively, with 10 bases between them. Germline loops: CDR1 SNHLY, CDR2 FYNNEI. CDR3 size: 13 residues. CDR3 loop: CASSEAVRTEAFF. CDR3 nucleotide sequence: TGTGCCAGCAGTGAAGCCGTGCGCACGGAAGCTTTCTTT.

The chain carries TRBV5-6 and TRBJ1-3, with 8 bases matching TRBD1. CDR3 length: 15 amino acids. Per the germline V gene, CDR1 is SGHDT and CDR2 is YYEEEE. V shed 1 base, J shed 14 bases, and the junction held 14 bases outside the gene matches. The CDR3 DNA sequence: TGTGCCAGCAGCTTGAGCCTCAGGACAGGGAGCGGATTATATTTT. Translated: CASSLSLRTGSGLYF.